The clone carrying this TCR beta chain has only a few counts. Its specificity is not known. It was RNA transcripts that yielded the amplified TCR beta CDR3 regions. TCR CDR3 regions were first amplified by RT-PCR with HTBI primers. TCRdb re-called the multiplex PCR reads through MiXCR, storing one row per CDR3 protein. The repertoire has under 700,000 distinct CDR3 sequences, roughly 46% of them found once; the top ten carry 8.2%. CDR3 size: 16 residues. V gave up 4 bases and J gave up 1 base; unmatched junction bases: 6. Looked up from germline, CDR1 is SGDLS and CDR2 is YYNGEE. The sample comes from a study of T cells in Graves' hyperthyroidism and ophthalmopathy. Study conclusions and caveats: Among thyroid clonotypes expanded above 0.001, most also appeared in blood. The model foresaw ophthalmopathy a median roughly 6.5 months prior to onset.

Stable Graves' hyperthyroidism denoted no ophthalmopathy progression over 18 months. Patients aged 18 to 65 had newly diagnosed hyperthyroidism of under 2 months' duration. The rearrangement links TRBV9 to TRBJ2-5, with 11 bases fitting TRBD1. The clonotype was recovered from a woman aged 18-29 years with Graves' hyperthyroidism. The sequencing sample was made of peripheral blood or thyroid tissue (not recorded which). CDR3 nucleotide sequence: TGTGCCAGCAGCACCACCGGGACAGGGGGCCAAGAGACCCAGTACTTC. This translates into CASSTTGTGGQETQYF. The full variable domain, its missing parts supplied by reference TRBV9 and TRBJ2-5, is DSGVTQTPKHLITATGQRVTLRCSPRSGDLSVYWYQQSLDQGLQFLIQYYNGEERAKGNILERFSAQQFPDLHSELNLSSLELGDSALYFCASSTTGTGGQETQYFGPGTRLLVL.